The entry that follows covers one T cell receptor beta chain sequence. The antigen is unknown. These data belong to a study of beta chain features in type 1 diabetes. Sequenced material consisted of expressed TCRB transcripts (all of the isolated RNA was reverse transcribed). Assay used: immunoSEQ multiplex PCR; TCRdb lists only in-frame clones, some missing. The sample contains hundreds of thousands of clones, around 15% of which appear only once. Trimming pared 6 bases from V and 8 bases from J, leaving 14 bases between. CDR3 length equals 13 residues. Germline assignment: CDR1 SNHLY and CDR2 FYNNEI. Regarding the study as a whole: In all four CD4+ subsets, TCRB CDR3 length was significantly, moderately reduced in type 1 diabetes. A greater similarity of naive, central memory and Treg TCRB repertoires was seen among patients than among healthy donors.

Sequences were obtained from naive CD4+ T cells from blood. The clonotype was recovered from a young man with type 1 diabetes. The V and J genes are TRBV2 and TRBJ2-1, with D perhaps TRBD1 or TRBD2 (5 bases each). The CDR3 DNA sequence: TGTGCCAGCAGACCGGGACCCCTAGATGAGCAGTTCTTC. This gives the protein CASRPGPLDEQFF.